These 8 T cell receptor beta chains originate from one sample sequenced in a study of T-cell memory formation after mild COVID-19. TCRdb called the 5' RACE reads again in MiXCR, with one record for every CDR3 protein. The sample includes some 300,000 distinct CDR3 sequences, more than 20% of them seen just once. What was sequenced was PBMCs or a T cell subset sorted from them (not recorded which). These receptors all come from a man younger than 35 who had mild COVID-19 (a few samples of this study predate the infection). Cell type and time point are not known.

The table lists this clonotype with a few counts. This chain joins TRBV5-1 and TRBJ2-7; maybe TRBD2 (5 bases). The V and J ends lost 2 bases and 1 base respectively, with 13 bases between them. Germline CDR1 is SGHRS and CDR2 is YFSETQ. This CDR3 has 15 residues. CDR3 sequence: CASSLGPSGSYEQYF. The CDR3 DNA follows: TGCGCCAGCAGCTTAGGTCCCTCGGGGTCCTACGAGCAGTACTTC.

This clonotype was recorded many times. This sequence joins TRBV15 and TRBJ2-2, with a weak D call TRBD2 (6 bases). Germline V gives CDR1 LNHNV, CDR2 YYDKDF (reference sequence). There are 16 residues in the CDR3. V was trimmed by 4 bases and J by 1 base, leaving 13 bases between them. CDR3 in DNA: TGTGCCACCAGCAAAGTACGGCGGGAGAACACCGGGGAGCTGTTTTTT. Encoded protein: CATSKVRRENTGELFF.

The CDR3 nucleotides read TGTGCCAGCAGTCCCCATAAACAGGGATGGGGAGAGACCCAGTACTTC. Protein: CASSPHKQGWGETQYF. The V call is TRBV25-1, the J call TRBJ2-5, with D perhaps matching TRBD1 (6 bases). CDR3 length: 16 amino acids. The V gene lost 5 bases and the J gene lost 4 bases, with 20 bases spanning the gap. The germline V gene has CDR1 MGHDK and CDR2 SYGVNS.

This clonotype came up many times. The rearrangement joins TRBV5-1 to TRBJ2-3; 10 nucleotides align to TRBD1. With 3 bases clipped from V and 7 bases from J, the junction kept 8 bases outside the gene matches. The CDR3 is made up of 15 amino acids. Germline-derived CDR1 and CDR2 are SGHRS and YFSETQ. Here the CDR3 reads CASSSSGTGENTQYF. The CDR3 DNA sequence: TGCGCCAGCAGCTCGTCCGGGACAGGGGAGAATACGCAGTATTTT.

This chain joins TRBV20-1 and TRBJ2-1; D not certain. V shed 3 bases and J shed 4 bases, with 13 bases lying between them. Germline CDR1 reads DFQATT; CDR2 reads SNEGSKA (reference sequence). The CDR3 is made up of 14 amino acids. CDR3 DNA sequence: TGCAGTGCTAGGCCGAAGACAACTTACAATGAGCAGTTCTTC. Its translation: CSARPKTTYNEQFF.

Only a few counts were recorded for this clonotype. The DNA for the CDR3 is TGTGCCAGCAGCCCTGGGTGGGCAGGGCAAGAGACCCAGTACTTC. Translating gives CASSPGWAGQETQYF. The chain is built from TRBV11-2 and TRBJ2-5; D is perhaps TRBD1 (5 bases). The germline V gene encodes CDR1 SGHAT and CDR2 FQNNGV. Trimming took 5 bases from V and 2 from J, leaving 15 bases between them. The CDR3 is 15 residues long.

The table lists this clonotype with many counts. V usage is TRBV5-1 and J usage is TRBJ1-2; D is perhaps TRBD1 (5 bases). Germline V gene lookup returns CDR1 SGHRS and CDR2 YFSETQ. Trimming took 4 bases from V and 2 from J, leaving 15 bases between them. CDR3 length equals 15 residues. Written as DNA, the CDR3 is TGCGCCAGCAGCCCGACAGTGCTATCAAACTATGGCTACACCTTC. Its translation: CASSPTVLSNYGYTF.

This clonotype has a handful of counts. CDR3 protein: CASTRTGEAFF. The DNA for the CDR3 is TGTGCCAGCACCCGGACGGGGGAAGCTTTCTTT. J is TRBJ1-1 and V is TRBV6-1; D not resolved. The germline CDR1 and CDR2 sequences are MNHNS and SASEGT. V was cut by 7 bases and J by 8 bases, with 11 bases left in between. The CDR3 is 11 residues long.